Following are 22 T cell receptor beta chains from one sample sequenced in a study of cytomegalovirus exposure and HLA in healthy donors. The PCR made use of 60 Vbeta and 13 Jbeta primers. Method: immunoSEQ multiplex PCR; TCRdb's copy keeps in-frame clones and lacks some. The sample has 150,000 or so clones; over 80% are singletons. Input material: PBMCs. These receptors came from a woman aged 45-65 years in good health and CMV-seropositive.

The chain is built from TRBV5-1 and TRBJ2-3; no firm D call. Per the germline V gene, CDR1 is SGHRS and CDR2 is YFSETQ. The CDR3 length is 15 residues. Trimming took off 0 bases at V and 0 bases at J, with 8 bases between the two ends. DNA for the CDR3: TGCGCCAGCAGCTTGGAAACGGTTAGCACAGATACGCAGTATTTT. Its translation is CASSLETVSTDTQYF.

The chain is built from TRBV4-2 and TRBJ2-6, with 15 bases aligning to TRBD2. V dropped 1 base and J dropped 4; count of bases not matched to a gene: 5. Germline CDR1 and CDR2: LGHNA and YNFKEQ. The CDR3 extends over 19 amino acids. The CDR3 region is CASSQGTSGGAGGANVLTF. Written as DNA, the CDR3 is TGTGCCAGCAGCCAAGGGACTAGCGGGGGGGCTGGAGGGGCCAACGTCCTGACTTTC.

This clone has a single count. The V and J genes are TRBV19 and TRBJ1-5, with 7 bases aligning to TRBD1. CDR3 length: 13 amino acids. Trimming took 9 bases from V and 6 from J; bases not matched to a gene: 8. The germline V gene has CDR1 LNHDA and CDR2 SQIVND (reference sequence). CDR3 sequence: CASDPTGLQPQHF. CDR3 nucleotide sequence: TGTGCCAGCGATCCGACAGGGCTTCAGCCCCAGCATTTT.

This chain links TRBV5-1 with TRBJ2-3; the match to TRBD2 covers 7 bases. CDR3 length equals 15 residues. V dropped 0 bases and J dropped 6; count of bases not matched to a gene: 7. Germline V gene lookup returns CDR1 SGHRS and CDR2 YFSETQ. The CDR3 sequence: CASSLAAGVPDTQYF. The CDR3 bases are TGCGCCAGCAGCTTGGCCGCGGGGGTGCCGGATACGCAGTATTTT.

The rearrangement uses TRBV19 and TRBJ1-1; TRBD1 is a possible D gene (6 bases). CDR3 length equals 13 residues. CDR1 is LNHDA and CDR2 is SQIVND in the germline V gene (reference sequence). The V gene lost 5 bases and the J gene lost 5 bases, with 12 bases spanning the gap. The DNA for the CDR3 is TGTGCCAGTAGTCCCCCCGGACAGACTGAAGCTTTCTTT. Protein product: CASSPPGQTEAFF.

This clone has just a few counts. The V call is TRBV30, the J call TRBJ1-2; D ambiguous. The CDR3 extends over 15 amino acids. The V gene's germline CDR1 is GTSNPN and CDR2 SVGIG (reference sequence). Trimming took off 2 bases at V and 8 bases at J, with 21 bases between the two ends. The CDR3 nucleotides are TGTGCCTGGAGTTTAACTACCTCCCCCCCGGGGGGCTACACCTTC. Its translation is CAWSLTTSPPGGYTF.

This clone has only a few counts. V usage is TRBV18 and J usage is TRBJ2-3; 7 bases match TRBD1. CDR1 is KGHSH, CDR2 LQKENI, per germline. V shed 4 bases and J 0 bases; nucleotides not matched to a gene: 13. The CDR3 consists of 18 residues. CDR3 sequence reads: CASSRGGSGQLSTDTQYF. In DNA, the CDR3 is TGTGCCAGCTCACGAGGGGGATCGGGACAGTTAAGCACAGATACGCAGTATTTT.

The chain links TRBV7-8 to TRBJ1-1; D is ambiguous. Trimming stripped 6 bases from V and 11 bases from J, with 19 bases between. The CDR3 has 13 residues. Germline V gene sequence: CDR1 SGHVS, CDR2 FQNEAQ. In DNA form, the CDR3 reads TGTGCCAGCAGACTAACCCACCAAGCCGGGGCTTTCTTT. Protein: CASRLTHQAGAFF. Combining the CDR3 with reference TRBV7-8 and TRBJ1-1 gives the whole variable domain GAGVSQSPRYKVAKRGQDVALRCDPISGHVSLFWYQQALGQGPEFLTYFQNEAQLDKSGLPSDRFFAERPEGSVSTLKIQRTQQEDSAVYLCASRLTHQAGAFFGQGTRLTVV.

The chain couples TRBV6-6 to TRBJ1-1; D uncertain. The CDR3 is 12 residues long. V was clipped by 6 bases and J by 6 bases, with 11 bases between them. Per germline, CDR1 MNHNY and CDR2 SVGAGI (reference sequence). CDR3 coding DNA: TGTGCCAGCAGCCCCGACGAGGCTGAAGCTTTCTTT. Residues: CASSPDEAEAFF.

The chain employs TRBV7-9 and TRBJ2-7; 7 bases are shared with TRBD2. CDR1 and CDR2 (germline): SEHNR, FQNEAQ (reference sequence). The CDR3 totals 15 residues. V gave up 0 bases and J gave up 3 bases; unmatched junction bases: 5. CDR3 protein: CASSLAPGRGYEQYF. The CDR3 nucleotides read TGTGCCAGCAGCTTAGCTCCAGGGAGGGGCTACGAGCAGTACTTC.

The V gene is TRBV19, the J gene TRBJ1-1, with 8 bases lining up with TRBD1. CDR1 is LNHDA, CDR2 SQIVND, per germline (reference sequence). The V and J ends lost 11 bases and 1 base, in that order; junction bases with no gene match: 9. The CDR3 consists of 14 residues. CDR3 in DNA: TGTGCCGCCGGCGGGGACAGGAGGAACACTGAAGCTTTCTTT. Protein product: CAAGGDRRNTEAFF.

The chain is built from TRBV7-9 and TRBJ2-1, with 8 bases lining up with TRBD2. The junction had 17 bases not matched to a gene; V was cut back by 4 bases and J by 9 bases. The CDR3 sequence is 17 residues long. Germline assignment: CDR1 SEHNR and CDR2 FQNEAQ (reference sequence). The CDR3 region is CASSSRGGLRGSSEQFF. The CDR3 bases are TGTGCCAGCAGCTCCCGGGGGGGCTTGCGCGGGAGTAGTGAGCAGTTCTTC. The variable domain in full, completed from reference TRBV7-9 and TRBJ2-1, reads DTGVSQNPRHKITKRGQNVTFRCDPISEHNRLYWYRQTLGQGPEFLTYFQNEAQLEKSRLLSDRFSAERPKGSFSTLEIQRTEQGDSAMYLCASSSRGGLRGSSEQFFGPGTRLTVL.

The rearrangement uses TRBV11-2 and TRBJ2-2, with D maybe TRBD1 (7 bases). The CDR3 contains 16 residues. V was cut by 1 base and J by 6 bases, with 15 bases left in between. Germline V gene sequence: CDR1 SGHAT, CDR2 FQNNGV. The CDR3 sequence: CASSLVQGGAAGELFF. CDR3 nucleotide sequence: TGTGCCAGCAGCTTAGTGCAGGGGGGAGCGGCCGGGGAGCTGTTTTTT.

V gene TRBV4-3 combines with J gene TRBJ2-7; 8 nucleotides align to TRBD2. This CDR3 has 15 amino acids. With 2 bases clipped from V and 4 bases from J, the junction kept 7 bases outside the gene matches. In germline, CDR1 is LGHNA, CDR2 YSLEER. CDR3 nucleotides: TGCGCCAGCAGCCAATATCTCCGGGAGGGATACGAGCAGTACTTC. Translated: CASSQYLREGYEQYF.

For the CDR3, the DNA is TGTGCCAGCAGCTTAGTGGGGGGGGACAATCAGCCCCAGCATTTT. Its translation is CASSLVGGDNQPQHF. The V and J genes are TRBV7-3 and TRBJ1-5; maybe TRBD1 (5 bases). Germline values: CDR1 SGHTA, CDR2 FQGTGA. The V end was cut by 2 bases, the J end by 3 bases, with 11 bases between. This CDR3 is 15 amino acids long.

V usage is TRBV30 and J usage is TRBJ1-2, with 7 bases aligning to TRBD1. The V gene's germline CDR1 is GTSNPN and CDR2 SVGIG (reference sequence). J gave up 8 bases and V 3 bases, and 12 bases lay outside the gene matches. The CDR3 has 14 amino acids. The CDR3 region has the DNA TGTGCCTGGAGCCCCCGTGGGACAGTTCACGGCTACACCTTC. Amino acid sequence: CAWSPRGTVHGYTF.

The chain is built from TRBV6-5 and TRBJ1-2; TRBD1 aligns across 7 bases. The V gene end was trimmed by 4 bases and the J gene end by 2 bases; junction bases not matched to a gene: 4. The CDR3 runs to 14 residues. Germline CDR1 and CDR2: MNHEY and SVGAGI. The CDR3 coding sequence is TGTGCCAGCAGTTCGCGGACAGGAAACTATGGCTACACCTTC. Its protein product is CASSSRTGNYGYTF.

This clone has just a few counts. The V gene is TRBV6-1, the J gene TRBJ1-6, with unresolved D. The CDR3 extends over 14 amino acids. The V end lost 5 bases, the J end lost 6 bases, and 11 bases lay between the germline ends. CDR1 and CDR2 from the germline V gene are MNHNS and SASEGT. DNA of the CDR3: TGTGCCAGCAGTTCATATGGGCCTAATTCACCCCTCCACTTT. Amino acid sequence: CASSSYGPNSPLHF.

In its sample, this clone was seen a few times. The chain has TRBV4-3 and TRBJ2-2, with TRBD1 matching over 8 bases. Trimming at V came to 3 bases and at J to 5 bases, leaving 8 bases not matched to a gene. This CDR3 comprises 16 residues. Germline V CDR1 and CDR2: LGHNA, YSLEER. Here the CDR3 reads CASSHGQGGETGELFF. CDR3 DNA: TGCGCCAGCAGCCATGGACAGGGAGGTGAGACCGGGGAGCTGTTTTTT.

This clone has just a few counts. The gene calls are TRBV5-1 and TRBJ2-5; the match to TRBD1 covers 8 bases. J was trimmed by 4 bases and V by 2 bases; bases with no gene match: 4. Germline-derived CDR1 and CDR2 are SGHRS and YFSETQ. The CDR3 has 14 residues. CDR3 sequence reads: CASSFGQGLETQYF. DNA of the CDR3: TGCGCCAGCAGCTTTGGACAGGGATTAGAGACCCAGTACTTC.

This clone has only a few counts. The CDR3 sequence is CASSSGGRGKNIQYF. The DNA for the CDR3 is TGTGCCAGCAGTAGCGGGGGGCGAGGAAAAAACATTCAGTACTTC. The chain couples TRBV28 to TRBJ2-4, with 9 bases identical to TRBD2. Germline V gene sequence: CDR1 MDHEN, CDR2 SYDVKM. This CDR3 region has 15 residues. The V gene end was trimmed by 5 bases and the J gene end by 4 bases; junction bases not matched to a gene: 6.

This clone has just a few counts. J is TRBJ1-5 and V is TRBV9; D possibly corresponds to TRBD1 (5 bases). V lost 0 bases and J 3 bases, leaving 10 bases between the germline ends. The CDR3 totals 15 residues. Looked up from germline, CDR1 is SGDLS and CDR2 is YYNGEE. This CDR3 is CASSVGGHANQPQHF. Written as DNA, the CDR3 is TGTGCCAGCAGCGTAGGAGGACACGCCAATCAGCCCCAGCATTTT.